The next 21 T cell receptor beta chains were all read from a single sample in a study of T cell repertoires in cytomegalovirus infection (dated by TCRdb to the late 2010s). For sequencing, an Illumina HiSeq 1500 was employed. In-frame beta chains were kept once TCRdb had trimmed the public reads at Q25 with fastp and called clones with MiXCR. Every distinct CDR3 protein forms one entry, paired with its most common genes and DNA. The sample yields around 340,000 distinct CDR3 sequences; roughly 28% were counted once. Jointly, the top ten make up around 18% of the sample. Their cognate antigens are unknown. The sample's treatment or condition, from its label and the paper: in vitro stimulation with specific CMV peptide epitopes to enrich CMV-specific T cells. This material consisted of cultured PBMCs, taken from culture after CMV antigen stimulation. The receptors derive from a human donor in good health (CMV status not recorded). Some clones in this sample may be carry-over from other donors' samples.

This clonotype was counted between two and nine times. The genes are TRBV7-9 and TRBJ2-1; 12 bases map to TRBD2. The CDR3 totals 16 residues. Germline V gene data show CDR1 as SEHNR and CDR2 as FQNEAQ (reference sequence). J gave up 8 bases and V 4 bases, and 9 bases lay outside the gene matches. CDR3 sequence: CASSSTELAGGYEQFF. CDR3 in DNA: TGTGCCAGCAGCTCGACTGAACTAGCGGGAGGTTATGAGCAGTTCTTC.

V usage is TRBV7-3 and J usage is TRBJ2-3, with a weak D call TRBD2 (7 bases). This CDR3 has 16 residues. Trimming stripped 1 base from V and 2 bases from J, with 13 bases between. Germline V CDR1 and CDR2: SGHTA, FQGTGA. In nucleotides, the CDR3 is TGTGCCAGCAGCTTAAGGGGAGGGGGTGACACAGATACGCAGTATTTT. Its translation: CASSLRGGGDTDTQYF.

The chain recombines TRBV6-2 or TRBV6-3 with TRBJ2-7; possibly TRBD2 for D (5 bases). CDR3 length: 14 amino acids. Trimming pared 4 bases from V and 4 bases from J, leaving 14 bases between. Germline loops: CDR1 MNHEY, CDR2 SVGEGT. CDR3 sequence (DNA): TGTGCCAGCAGTTCCTTCGGCGGGTTTTACGAGCAGTACTTC. Translation: CASSSFGGFYEQYF.

A few counts support this clonotype. This sequence joins TRBV12-3 or TRBV12-4 and TRBJ2-7, with TRBD2 identical over 7 bases. This CDR3 spans 15 amino acids. Trimming cost V 0 bases and J 3 bases; bases outside gene matches: 5. This chain's CDR3 is CASSLAGGPHYEQYF. The CDR3 DNA reads as TGTGCCAGCAGTTTAGCGGGAGGGCCTCACTACGAGCAGTACTTC.

There are a few counts of this clonotype. The rearrangement uses TRBV12-3 or TRBV12-4 and TRBJ1-1; D remains unclear. With 7 bases removed from V and 0 bases from J, the gap between germline ends came to 12 bases. CDR3 length: 14 residues. The CDR3 nucleotides read TGTGCCAGCACCCTAACAGAGCTGAACACTGAAGCTTTCTTT. Its translation: CASTLTELNTEAFF.

The rearrangement joins TRBV6-2 or TRBV6-3 to TRBJ2-7, with 12 bases matching TRBD2. This CDR3 has 15 amino acids. The V gene's germline CDR1 is MNHEY and CDR2 SVGEGT. The ends lost 5 bases at V and 7 bases at J; junction bases unmatched: 9. CDR3 sequence reads: CASSQRLAGEGEQYF. The CDR3 coding sequence is TGTGCCAGCAGTCAAAGACTAGCGGGAGAAGGAGAGCAGTACTTC.

This clonotype was seen a handful of times. The V gene is TRBV7-2, the J gene TRBJ2-3; D may be TRBD1 (5 bases). The CDR3 consists of 14 residues. The ends were cut back, 5 bases at V and 8 bases at J, with 17 bases in the middle. From germline, CDR1 is SGHTA and CDR2 FQGNSA. The CDR3 DNA is TGTGCCAGCAGCCCTGCACAGGAGTCAGTTACGCAGTATTTT. Its protein product is CASSPAQESVTQYF.

This clonotype was counted between two and nine times. The chain recombines TRBV7-9 with TRBJ1-4; 8 positions agree with TRBD1. Germline CDR1 is SEHNR and CDR2 is FQNEAQ (reference sequence). This CDR3 is 15 amino acids long. Losses at the gene ends were 5 bases for V and 8 bases for J; bases not matched to a gene: 10. CDR3 bases: TGTGCCAGCAGCGTTAACCGGGACAGGCGAGAAAAACTGTTTTTT. Translated, it gives CASSVNRDRREKLFF. The entire variable domain, with the rest obtained from reference TRBV7-9 and TRBJ1-4, is as follows: DTGVSQNPRHKITKRGQNVTFRCDPISEHNRLYWYRQTLGQGPEFLTYFQNEAQLEKSRLLSDRFSAERPKGSFSTLEIQRTEQGDSAMYLCASSVNRDRREKLFFGSGTQLSVL.

This clonotype was seen only a few times. This chain joins TRBV15 and TRBJ2-7, with TRBD2 identical over 7 bases. Trimming removed 0 bases from V and 3 bases from J; junction bases left unmatched: 5. The CDR3 loop spans 15 amino acids. CDR1 is LNHNV, CDR2 YYDKDF, per germline (reference sequence). CDR3 in amino acids: CATSRDPGGIYEQYF. Here the CDR3 DNA reads TGTGCCACCAGCAGAGATCCCGGGGGGATCTACGAGCAGTACTTC.

The sample holds many counts of this clonotype. The rearrangement uses TRBV20-1 and TRBJ1-1, with a possible D match to TRBD1 (6 bases). Germline V CDR1 and CDR2: DFQATT, SNEGSKA (reference sequence). This CDR3 has 14 amino acids. Trimming removed 3 bases at V and 0 bases at J, with 11 bases between. The CDR3 sequence is CSARAGAMNTEAFF. For the CDR3, the DNA is TGCAGTGCTAGGGCAGGGGCCATGAACACTGAAGCTTTCTTT.

The genes are TRBV4-2 and TRBJ2-6, with D hard to call. This CDR3 is built from 18 residues. The germline V gene has CDR1 LGHNA and CDR2 YNFKEQ. V shed 0 bases and J shed 1 base, with 13 bases lying between them. The CDR3 coding sequence is TGTGCCAGCAGCCAAGAACCGGACCTCGGATCTGGGGCCAACGTCCTGACTTTC. Its translation: CASSQEPDLGSGANVLTF.

The CDR3 nucleotides read TGTGCCAGCGGCTCCGGGACAGGCCTCTCACCCCTCCACTTT. Its translation: CASGSGTGLSPLHF. The chain carries TRBV12-3 or TRBV12-4 and TRBJ1-6; 8 bases are a match to TRBD1. The CDR3 contains 14 residues. Unmatched junction bases numbered 10, after V lost 8 bases and J lost 10 bases.

The chain links TRBV12-3 or TRBV12-4 to TRBJ1-2; D might be TRBD1 (5 bases). The CDR3 spans 12 residues. V lost 4 bases and J 8 bases, leaving 11 bases between the germline ends. Here the CDR3 reads CASSWGLGGYTF. CDR3 bases: TGTGCCAGCAGTTGGGGGTTAGGGGGCTACACCTTC.

This clonotype was seen a few times. At one of its ends the junction is not consistent with the germline gene, which may arise from a read error. The chain has TRBV27 and TRBJ1-2, with D possibly being TRBD1 (6 bases). The germline CDR1 and CDR2 sequences are MNHEY and SMNVEV (reference sequence). The CDR3 is made up of 11 amino acids. Here the CDR3 reads CASSDGGASAF. Written as DNA, the CDR3 is TGTGCCAGCAGTGATGGGGGCGCCTCGGCCTTC.

This clonotype was seen only a few times. V usage is TRBV5-8 and J usage is TRBJ2-5, with TRBD2 matching over 14 bases. The CDR3 loop spans 19 amino acids. Germline values: CDR1 SGHTS, CDR2 YDEGEE. The trim removed 4 bases at V and 5 bases at J, leaving 16 bases unmatched. CDR3 in amino acids: CASSIRTGTSGRRIETQYF. CDR3 nucleotides: TGTGCCAGCAGCATAAGAACAGGGACTAGCGGGAGAAGAATTGAGACCCAGTACTTC.

This clonotype was counted between two and nine times. The V call is TRBV11-2, the J call TRBJ1-1; D perhaps matches TRBD1 (6 bases). V was clipped by 0 bases and J by 9 bases, with 8 bases between them. CDR1 and CDR2 from the germline V gene are SGHAT and FQNNGV. This CDR3 region has 12 residues. The DNA for the CDR3 is TGTGCCAGCAGCTTAGATGACAGGAAAGCTTTCTTT. It codes for CASSLDDRKAFF.

This chain joins TRBV19 and TRBJ1-1, with 9 bases aligning to TRBD1. The germline gives CDR1 LNHDA, CDR2 SQIVND (reference sequence). The CDR3 has 15 residues. V shed 5 bases, J shed 6 bases, and the junction held 10 bases outside the gene matches. This chain's CDR3 is CASSFQQGATAEAFF. CDR3 coding DNA: TGTGCCAGTAGTTTCCAACAGGGGGCTACCGCTGAAGCTTTCTTT.

In the case of this clonotype: The junction differs from germline at one of its ends, possibly a read error. This chain uses TRBV5-1 with TRBJ1-1; weak D call: TRBD1 (6 bases). The germline CDR1 and CDR2 sequences are SGHRS and YFSETQ. The CDR3 extends over 17 amino acids. The CDR3 reads CASSLVTGIFMNTEAFF. The CDR3 region has the DNA TGTGCCAGCAGCTTGGTTACAGGGATTTTTATGAACACTGAAGCTTTCTTT.

The genes are TRBV11-2 and TRBJ2-1, with a tentative D call TRBD2 (6 bases). CDR1 and CDR2 (germline): SGHAT, FQNNGV. The V end was cut by 5 bases, the J end by 5 bases, with 16 bases between. CDR3 length: 15 residues. The CDR3 region has the DNA TGTGCCAGCAGCCGCGCCGGGAGTTTGAACAATGAGCAGTTCTTC. This codes for CASSRAGSLNNEQFF.

The J gene is TRBJ2-7, the V gene TRBV9; D possibly corresponds to TRBD1 (5 bases). The germline V gene has CDR1 SGDLS and CDR2 YYNGEE. V dropped 0 bases and J dropped 2 bases, with 9 bases sitting between them. There are 14 residues in the CDR3. In nucleotides, the CDR3 is TGTGCCAGCAGCGTAGGGGGCGATCCCTACGAGCAGTACTTC. Protein product: CASSVGGDPYEQYF. The full variable domain, rest sourced from reference TRBV9 and TRBJ2-7, is DSGVTQTPKHLITATGQRVTLRCSPRSGDLSVYWYQQSLDQGLQFLIQYYNGEERAKGNILERFSAQQFPDLHSELNLSSLELGDSALYFCASSVGGDPYEQYFGPGTRLTVT.

The V and J genes are TRBV12-3 or TRBV12-4 and TRBJ1-2, with a possible D match to TRBD1 (5 bases). Between the trimmed V and J ends, which lost 5 bases and 8 bases, there was a span of 21 bases. The CDR3 length is 15 residues. The CDR3 reads CASSMRTGTRRGYTF. CDR3 DNA sequence: TGTGCCAGCAGTATGCGTACCGGGACCCGGCGGGGCTACACCTTC.